The 12 T cell receptor beta chains listed next were all sequenced from one sample in a study of T cell responses to AZD1222 COVID-19 vaccine. Measured with immunoSEQ multiplex PCR; TCRdb has only the in-frame clones, and not every one. Of about 130,000 clones in the sample, about 93% were seen once. The sample consisted of peripheral blood, taken on day 0 of AZD1222 vaccination. Receptor source: an adult in good health.

The chain joins TRBV7-2 to TRBJ2-2; 13 nucleotides agree with TRBD2. J was trimmed by 4 bases and V by 4 bases; bases with no gene match: 6. In germline, CDR1 is SGHTA, CDR2 FQGNSA. CDR3 length equals 17 residues. CDR3 bases: TGTGCCAGCAGCTACCCGGGACTAGCGGGGCCCACCGGGGAGCTGTTTTTT. It yields the protein CASSYPGLAGPTGELFF.

This clone was detected once. The chain couples TRBV5-1 to TRBJ2-7; D perhaps matches TRBD1 (5 bases). CDR1 is SGHRS and CDR2 is YFSETQ in the germline V gene. The CDR3 has 13 amino acids. V was cut by 2 bases and J by 4 bases, with 10 bases left in between. The CDR3 DNA follows: TGCGCCAGCAGCTTCGACAGCCCTTACGAGCAGTACTTC. Residues: CASSFDSPYEQYF.

The V and J genes are TRBV28 and TRBJ1-2; 7 bases are shared with TRBD1. With 2 bases clipped from V and 5 bases from J, the junction kept 2 bases outside the gene matches. There are 13 residues in the CDR3. Germline loops: CDR1 MDHEN, CDR2 SYDVKM. The CDR3 DNA follows: TGTGCCAGCAGTTTAGGCAGGGGGTATGGCTACACCTTC. Encoded protein: CASSLGRGYGYTF.

The chain links TRBV19 to TRBJ1-2, with 7 bases lining up with TRBD1. Germline V CDR1 and CDR2: LNHDA, SQIVND (reference sequence). The V segment lost 3 bases and the J segment 8 bases; nucleotides outside the gene matches: 12. This CDR3 comprises 15 residues. The CDR3 coding sequence is TGTGCCAGTAGTATGAGTGGGGACAGAACCTCAGGCTACACCTTC. Its protein is CASSMSGDRTSGYTF.

The rearrangement uses TRBV18 and TRBJ2-1; possibly TRBD2 for D (5 bases). This CDR3 comprises 16 residues. V was pared by 1 base and J by 0 bases, with 10 bases between. The germline V gene encodes CDR1 KGHSH and CDR2 LQKENI. The CDR3 bases are TGTGCCAGCTCACCACTAGCGACCAGCTCCTACAATGAGCAGTTCTTC. Its translation is CASSPLATSSYNEQFF.

V and J are TRBV5-1 and TRBJ1-2; D may be TRBD1 (6 bases). CDR1 is SGHRS and CDR2 is YFSETQ in the germline V gene. With 0 bases removed from V and 4 bases from J, the gap between germline ends came to 16 bases. The CDR3 sequence is 16 residues long. The CDR3 sequence: CASSLASGDSLYGYTF. CDR3 in DNA: TGCGCCAGCAGCTTGGCCTCAGGGGACTCCCTCTATGGCTACACCTTC.

This rearrangement joins TRBV28 to TRBJ1-1; 7 bases line up with TRBD1. The trim removed 5 bases at V and 8 bases at J, leaving 8 bases unmatched. CDR1 and CDR2 (germline): MDHEN, SYDVKM. The CDR3 extends over 13 amino acids. The CDR3 loop is CASSLGTDLEAFF. Written as DNA, the CDR3 is TGTGCCAGCAGTCTCGGGACAGACCTCGAAGCTTTCTTT.

The V call is TRBV2, the J call TRBJ2-3, with D perhaps assigned TRBD1 or TRBD2 (5 bases each). Trimming took 7 bases from V and 6 from J, leaving 17 bases between them. The CDR3 has 14 amino acids. Germline CDR1 SNHLY, CDR2 FYNNEI. Written as DNA, the CDR3 is TGTGCCAGCACCCCGGGGAATGCAGGGGATACGCAGTATTTT. It specifies CASTPGNAGDTQYF.

This clone was seen only a few times. The chain recombines TRBV7-8 with TRBJ1-1; D gene unclear. CDR3 size: 15 residues. Germline V gene sequence: CDR1 SGHVS, CDR2 FQNEAQ. Deletions cut 3 bases from V and 0 bases from J, with 11 bases between. In DNA, the CDR3 is TGTGCCAGCAGCTTTCGGGCGACTATGAACACTGAAGCTTTCTTT. Translated, it gives CASSFRATMNTEAFF.

V gene TRBV27 combines with J gene TRBJ2-1; TRBD1 agrees at 9 bases. V trimming: 3 bases; J trimming: 8 bases; junction bases outside the gene matches: 8. The CDR3 is 15 amino acids. CDR1 is MNHEY, CDR2 SMNVEV, per germline (reference sequence). The CDR3 nucleotides are TGTGCCAGCAGTTTGGGGACAGGGTTCGGGTATGAGCAGTTCTTC. This sequence encodes CASSLGTGFGYEQFF.

This clone was detected once. V usage is TRBV28 and J usage is TRBJ2-7, with D possibly matching TRBD2 (6 bases). The germline CDR1 and CDR2 sequences are MDHEN and SYDVKM. V lost 5 bases to trimming and J lost 5 bases, with 13 bases between them. The CDR3 is 13 residues long. CDR3 sequence: CASSPRGADEQYF. CDR3 DNA sequence: TGTGCCAGCAGTCCACGCGGGGCTGACGAGCAGTACTTC.

The chain couples TRBV7-2 to TRBJ1-4; unclear D gene. The ends were cut back, 5 bases at V and 0 bases at J, with 10 bases in the middle. Germline V gene sequence: CDR1 SGHTA, CDR2 FQGNSA. The CDR3 runs to 15 residues. The DNA for the CDR3 is TGTGCCAGCAGCCTGACGCCTGCAACTAATGAAAAACTGTTTTTT. Translation: CASSLTPATNEKLFF.